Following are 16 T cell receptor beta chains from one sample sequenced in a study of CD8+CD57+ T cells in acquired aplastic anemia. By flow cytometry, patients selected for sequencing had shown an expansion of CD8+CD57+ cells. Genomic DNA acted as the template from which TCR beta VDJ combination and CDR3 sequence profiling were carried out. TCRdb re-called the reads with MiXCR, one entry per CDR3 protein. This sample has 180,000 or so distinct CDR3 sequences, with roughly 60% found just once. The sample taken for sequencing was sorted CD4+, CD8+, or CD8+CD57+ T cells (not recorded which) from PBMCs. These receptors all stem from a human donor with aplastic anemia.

The CDR3 coding sequence is TGTGCCATCAGTGTGGGGCTAGCGGGATCTAGCACAGATACGCAGTATTTT. The encoded protein is CAISVGLAGSSTDTQYF. The chain employs TRBV10-3 and TRBJ2-3, with 9 bases aligning to TRBD2. The germline V gene encodes CDR1 ENHRY and CDR2 SYGVKD. The CDR3 is 17 residues long. V was pared by 4 bases and J by 0 bases, with 8 bases of the junction left unmatched.

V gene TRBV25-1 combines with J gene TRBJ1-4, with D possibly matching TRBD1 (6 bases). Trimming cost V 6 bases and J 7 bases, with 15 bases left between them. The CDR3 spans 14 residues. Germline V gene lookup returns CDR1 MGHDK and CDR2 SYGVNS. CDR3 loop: CASSSQGGGEKLFF. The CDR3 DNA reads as TGTGCCAGCAGCTCACAGGGAGGAGGTGAAAAACTGTTTTTT.

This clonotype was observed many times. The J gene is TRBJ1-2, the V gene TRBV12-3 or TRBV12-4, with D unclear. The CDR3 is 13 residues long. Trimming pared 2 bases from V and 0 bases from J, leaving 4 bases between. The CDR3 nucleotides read TGTGCCAGCAGTTTATTTGCTAACTATGGCTACACCTTC. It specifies CASSLFANYGYTF.

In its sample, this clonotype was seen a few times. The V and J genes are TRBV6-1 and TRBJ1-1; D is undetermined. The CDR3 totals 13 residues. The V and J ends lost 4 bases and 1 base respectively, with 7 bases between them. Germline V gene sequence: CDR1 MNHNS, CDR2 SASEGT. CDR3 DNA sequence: TGTGCCAGCAGTGGATCTTCGAACACTGAAGCTTTCTTT. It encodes CASSGSSNTEAFF.

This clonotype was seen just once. The CDR3: CSSREGRGTEAFF. CDR3 bases: TGCAGCTCCCGAGAAGGGCGAGGGACTGAAGCTTTCTTT. The chain couples TRBV29-1 to TRBJ1-1; no definite D call. CDR1 and CDR2 from the germline V gene are SQVTM and ANQGSEA. V lost 8 bases, J lost 5 bases, and 18 bases lay in between. The CDR3 has 13 residues.

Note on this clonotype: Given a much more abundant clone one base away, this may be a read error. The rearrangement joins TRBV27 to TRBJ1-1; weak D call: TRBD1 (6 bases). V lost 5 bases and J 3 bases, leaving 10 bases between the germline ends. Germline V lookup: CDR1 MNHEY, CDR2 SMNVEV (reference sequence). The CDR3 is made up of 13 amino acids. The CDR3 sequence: CASSQSGDTEAFF. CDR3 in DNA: TGTGCCAGCAGTCAGTCAGGGGACACTGAAGCTTTCTTT.

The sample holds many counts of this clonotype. The CDR3 DNA follows: TGTGCCAGCAGTGCTGACTCGGGACAGGGGATAAACATTCAGTACTTC. This encodes CASSADSGQGINIQYF. The rearrangement uses TRBV25-1 and TRBJ2-4; 10 positions agree with TRBD1. V shed 4 bases and J 6 bases; nucleotides not matched to a gene: 9. The CDR3 sequence is 16 residues long. The V gene's germline CDR1 is MGHDK and CDR2 SYGVNS.

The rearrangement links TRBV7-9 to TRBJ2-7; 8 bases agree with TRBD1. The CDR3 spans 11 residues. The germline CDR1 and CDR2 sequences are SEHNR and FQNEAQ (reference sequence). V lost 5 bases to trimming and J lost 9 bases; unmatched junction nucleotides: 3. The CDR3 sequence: CASSQGARQYF. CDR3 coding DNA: TGTGCCAGCAGCCAGGGGGCGAGGCAGTACTTC.

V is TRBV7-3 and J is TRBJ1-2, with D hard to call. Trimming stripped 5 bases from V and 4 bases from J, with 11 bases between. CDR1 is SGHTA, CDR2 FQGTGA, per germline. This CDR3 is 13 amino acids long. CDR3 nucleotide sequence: TGTGCCAGCAGCATCGGGCAGGCCTATGGCTACACCTTC. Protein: CASSIGQAYGYTF. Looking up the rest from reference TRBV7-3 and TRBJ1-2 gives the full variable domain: GAGVSQTPSNKVTEKGKYVELRCDPISGHTALYWYRQSLGQGPEFLIYFQGTGAADDSGLPNDRFFAVRPEGSVSTLKIQRTERGDSAVYLCASSIGQAYGYTFGSGTRLTVV.

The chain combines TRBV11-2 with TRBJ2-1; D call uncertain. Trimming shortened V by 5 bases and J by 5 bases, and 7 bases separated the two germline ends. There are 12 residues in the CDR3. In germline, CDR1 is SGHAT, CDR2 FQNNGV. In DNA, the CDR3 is TGTGCCAGCAGCGCCACTCACAATGAGCAGTTCTTC. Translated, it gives CASSATHNEQFF.

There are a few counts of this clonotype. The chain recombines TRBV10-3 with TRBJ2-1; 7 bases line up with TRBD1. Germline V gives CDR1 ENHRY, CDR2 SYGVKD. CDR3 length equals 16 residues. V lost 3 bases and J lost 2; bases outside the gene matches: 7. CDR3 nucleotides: TGTGCCATCAGTGAAGCACAGGGGTCAGCCTACAATGAGCAGTTCTTC. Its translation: CAISEAQGSAYNEQFF.

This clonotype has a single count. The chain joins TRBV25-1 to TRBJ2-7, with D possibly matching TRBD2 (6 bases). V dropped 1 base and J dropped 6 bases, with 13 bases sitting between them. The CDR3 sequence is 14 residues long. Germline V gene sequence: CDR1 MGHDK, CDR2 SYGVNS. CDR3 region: CASSESQGGREQYF. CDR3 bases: TGTGCCAGCAGTGAATCGCAGGGAGGACGCGAGCAGTACTTC.

The CDR3 here is CASSLNLEETQYF. In nucleotides, the CDR3 is TGTGCCAGCAGCTTAAATCTAGAAGAGACCCAGTACTTC. This sequence joins TRBV7-3 and TRBJ2-5, with D hard to call. The V end lost 1 base, the J end lost 3 bases, and 6 bases lay between the germline ends. This CDR3 is built from 13 residues. Germline V CDR1 and CDR2: SGHTA, FQGTGA.

The CDR3 nucleotides read TGTGCCGGGGCGACAGGCAACTATGGCTACACCTTC. Amino acids: CAGATGNYGYTF. The rearrangement joins TRBV19 to TRBJ1-2; possible D gene TRBD1, 6 bases. V lost 11 bases, J lost 2 bases, and 12 bases lay in between. Germline lookup yields CDR1 LNHDA and CDR2 SQIVND (reference sequence). The CDR3 has 12 residues.

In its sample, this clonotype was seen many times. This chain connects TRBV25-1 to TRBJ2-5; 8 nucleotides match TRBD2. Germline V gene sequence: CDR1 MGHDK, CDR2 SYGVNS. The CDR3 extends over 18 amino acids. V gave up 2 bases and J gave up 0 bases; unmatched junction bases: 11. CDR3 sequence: CASSERAGALLYQETQYF. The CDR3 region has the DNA TGTGCCAGCAGTGAAAGAGCGGGGGCCCTTTTGTACCAAGAGACCCAGTACTTC. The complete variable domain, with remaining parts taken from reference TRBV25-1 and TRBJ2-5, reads EADIYQTPRYLVIGTGKKITLECSQTMGHDKMYWYQQDPGMELHLIHYSYGVNSTEKGDLSSESTVSRIRTEHFPLTLESARPSHTSQYLCASSERAGALLYQETQYFGPGTRLLVL.

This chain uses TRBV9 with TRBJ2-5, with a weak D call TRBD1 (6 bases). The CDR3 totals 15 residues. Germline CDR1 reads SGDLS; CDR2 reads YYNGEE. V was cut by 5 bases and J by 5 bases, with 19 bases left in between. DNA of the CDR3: TGTGCCAGCAGTGAAAGAGGGACACAGTCGGAGACCCAGTACTTC. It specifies CASSERGTQSETQYF.